Reported below is one T cell receptor beta chain. Germline-derived CDR1 and CDR2 are SGHRS and YFSETQ. This CDR3 is built from 16 residues. The germline V and J ends were trimmed by 7 bases and 7 bases, with 26 bases remaining between them. These data belong to a study of blood T cell repertoires in COVID-19. Produced via immunoSEQ multiplex PCR; TCRdb's table is partial and in-frame only. Counted here are roughly 100,000 clones, less than 95% occurring once; the ten biggest clones make up 6.5% to 8.5%. Sequences were obtained from peripheral blood. This rearrangement joins TRBV5-1 to TRBJ2-5; maybe TRBD2 (7 bases). The TCR was taken from a man aged 18 to 35 with COVID-19, enrolled during active disease. CDR3 DNA sequence: TGCGCCAGCGGGCCTCGGGGGCGGGGGTCGGTTTCGACCCAGTACTTC. It encodes CASGPRGRGSVSTQYF.